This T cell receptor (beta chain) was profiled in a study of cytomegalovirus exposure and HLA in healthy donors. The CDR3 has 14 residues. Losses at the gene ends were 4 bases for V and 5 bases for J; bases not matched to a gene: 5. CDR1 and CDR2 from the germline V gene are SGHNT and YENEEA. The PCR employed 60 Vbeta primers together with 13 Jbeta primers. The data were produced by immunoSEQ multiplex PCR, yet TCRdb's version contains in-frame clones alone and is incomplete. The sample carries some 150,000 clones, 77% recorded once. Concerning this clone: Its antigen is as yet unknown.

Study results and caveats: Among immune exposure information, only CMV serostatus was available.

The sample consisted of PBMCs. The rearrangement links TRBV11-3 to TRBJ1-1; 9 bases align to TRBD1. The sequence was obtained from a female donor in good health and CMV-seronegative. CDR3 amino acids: CASSSGTGRTEAFF. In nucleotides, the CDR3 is TGTGCCAGCAGCTCCGGGACAGGGAGGACTGAAGCTTTCTTT.